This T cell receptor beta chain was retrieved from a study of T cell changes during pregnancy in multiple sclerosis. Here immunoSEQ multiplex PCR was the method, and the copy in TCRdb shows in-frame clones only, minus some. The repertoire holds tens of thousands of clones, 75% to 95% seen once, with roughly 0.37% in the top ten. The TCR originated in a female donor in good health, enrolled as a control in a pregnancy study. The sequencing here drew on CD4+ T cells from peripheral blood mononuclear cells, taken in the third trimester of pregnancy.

In DNA form, the CDR3 reads TGTGCCAGCAGTGTAGCGCTAGGAATAATCGATTACGAGCAGTACTTC. Protein: CASSVALGIIDYEQYF. The chain joins TRBV2 to TRBJ2-7, with D perhaps matching TRBD2 (5 bases). CDR1 SNHLY and CDR2 FYNNEI come from the germline V gene. The CDR3 is 16 residues long. V lost 4 bases, J lost 4 bases, and 20 bases lay in between.